This is a list of T cell receptor beta chains from one sample in a study of blood T cell repertoires in COVID-19. Profiling relied on immunoSEQ multiplex PCR, and the TCRdb table lists in-frame clones only, not all of them. The profile shows about 200,000 clones, roughly 79% of them singletons. Source material: peripheral blood. All receptors derive from a human donor with acute or convalescent COVID-19. The donor label of this sample is uncertain. Both conserved end residues are part of each CDR3. The D gene is left open where the match is weak. Where a row states a size, it is once, few, many or the class of an expanded clone; other rows omit it.

clone size	J gene	CDR3 length	D gene	V gene	CDR3 protein	CDR3 DNA
-	TRBJ2-2	16	TRBD2	TRBV15	CATSTLAGGGTGELFF	TGTGCCACCAGCACACTAGCGGGAGGAGGGACCGGGGAGCTGTTTTTT
-	TRBJ2-5	14	-	TRBV18	CASSPLATQETQYF	TGTGCCAGCTCACCACTAGCGACCCAAGAGACCCAGTACTTC
-	TRBJ2-3	17	TRBD1	TRBV25-1	CASASDRGPGGSDTQYF	TGTGCCAGCGCCTCAGACCGCGGGCCAGGGGGCTCAGATACGCAGTATTTT
-	TRBJ2-1	14	-	TRBV19	CASSTWGRSNEQFF	TGTGCCAGTAGTACCTGGGGCCGGAGCAATGAGCAGTTCTTC
-	TRBJ2-4	20	TRBD2	TRBV28	CASSLYGTSGAMVAKNIQYF	TGTGCCAGCAGTTTATATGGGACTAGCGGAGCCATGGTAGCCAAAAACATTCAGTACTTC
-	TRBJ1-4	17	-	TRBV11-2	CASSPPRARGWDEKLFF	TGTGCCAGCAGCCCCCCTCGAGCGCGGGGTTGGGATGAAAAACTGTTTTTT
-	TRBJ2-7	14	TRBD1	TRBV2	CASRLDRGTGEQYF	TGTGCCAGCCGTCTAGACAGGGGGACGGGGGAGCAGTACTTC
-	TRBJ1-3	13	-	TRBV28	CASSPPQGNTIYF	TGTGCCAGCAGTCCCCCCCAGGGAAACACCATATATTTT
many	TRBJ2-2	16	TRBD2	TRBV5-4	CASAEGLAINTGELFF	TGTGCCAGCGCAGAAGGACTAGCGATTAACACCGGGGAGCTGTTTTTT
-	TRBJ2-5	16	-	TRBV5-4	CASSLKTGPPQETQYF	TGTGCCAGCAGCTTGAAGACAGGACCTCCCCAAGAGACCCAGTACTTC
-	TRBJ1-2	13	TRBD1	TRBV6-5	CASSLDRGAGYTF	TGTGCCAGCAGCCTCGACAGGGGGGCGGGCTACACCTTC
-	TRBJ2-7	16	TRBD1	TRBV11-2	CASTSPRGQGSYEQYF	TGTGCCAGCACCTCTCCCCGGGGACAGGGTTCCTACGAGCAGTACTTC
-	TRBJ2-7	12	TRBD1	TRBV6-6	CASSSQGEEQYF	TGTGCCAGCAGTTCACAGGGGGAAGAGCAGTACTTC
-	TRBJ2-5	13	TRBD1	TRBV10-3	CAITTGKGETQYF	TGTGCCATCACGACAGGGAAGGGTGAGACCCAGTACTTC
-	TRBJ2-5	15	-	TRBV7-3	CASRLTGLAKETQYF	TGTGCCAGCAGACTCACTGGGCTAGCGAAAGAGACCCAGTACTTC
-	TRBJ2-1	13	TRBD2	TRBV27	CASSLTSGMRQFF	TGTGCCAGCAGTTTGACTAGCGGGATGAGGCAGTTCTTC
-	TRBJ2-1	14	TRBD2	TRBV27	CASRGLAGVNEQFF	TGTGCCAGCAGGGGACTAGCGGGAGTCAATGAGCAGTTCTTC